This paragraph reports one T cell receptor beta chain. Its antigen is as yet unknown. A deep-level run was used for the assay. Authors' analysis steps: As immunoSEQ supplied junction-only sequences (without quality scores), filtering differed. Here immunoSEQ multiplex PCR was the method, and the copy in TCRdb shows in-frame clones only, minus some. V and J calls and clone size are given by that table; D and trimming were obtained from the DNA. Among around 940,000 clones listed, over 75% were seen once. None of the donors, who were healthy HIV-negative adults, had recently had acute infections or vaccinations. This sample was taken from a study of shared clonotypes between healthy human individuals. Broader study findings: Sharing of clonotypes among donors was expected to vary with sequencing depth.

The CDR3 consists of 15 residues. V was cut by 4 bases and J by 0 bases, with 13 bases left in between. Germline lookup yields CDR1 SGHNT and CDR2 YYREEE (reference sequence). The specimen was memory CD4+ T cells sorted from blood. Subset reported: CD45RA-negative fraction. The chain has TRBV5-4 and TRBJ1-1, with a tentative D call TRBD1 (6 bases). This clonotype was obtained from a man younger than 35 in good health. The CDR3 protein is CASSTKTGLNTEAFF. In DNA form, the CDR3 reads TGTGCCAGCAGCACTAAGACAGGTCTGAACACTGAAGCTTTCTTT.